A selection of T cell receptor beta chains follows, all from one sample in a study of cytomegalovirus exposure and HLA in healthy donors. Using immunoSEQ multiplex PCR, the repertoire was profiled, and TCRdb retains in-frame clones only, with some absent. The sample has under 200,000 clones, about 80% seen once. Sequencing used PBMCs. The receptors originated from a woman between 50 and 59 years old in good health and CMV-seronegative. The CDR3 runs from the conserved cysteine through the conserved F or W. A D gene is named only where the DNA matches it firmly. The size field is filled for only some rows; it gives once, few, many or a size class.

v_gene: TRBV7-9; j_gene: TRBJ2-1; d_gene: TRBD2; abundance: .; CDR3nt: TGTGCCAGCAGCCCTCTTAGGACTAGCGGGGGCTATGAGCAGTTCTTC; CDR3aa: CASSPLRTSGGYEQFF
v_gene: TRBV7-2; j_gene: TRBJ1-6; d_gene: TRBD1; abundance: .; CDR3nt: TGTGCCAGCAGCTTAATCGGACAGGGGAGCTCCTATAATTCACCCCTCCACTTT; CDR3aa: CASSLIGQGSSYNSPLHF
v_gene: TRBV28; j_gene: TRBJ2-3; d_gene: TRBD2; abundance: .; CDR3nt: TGTGCCAGCAGTCTAGCGGGAGATGCAGATACGCAGTATTTT; CDR3aa: CASSLAGDADTQYF
v_gene: TRBV28; j_gene: TRBJ1-5; d_gene: .; abundance: .; CDR3nt: TGTGCCAGCAGCTTAGGTTGGAGTCAGCCCCAGCATTTT; CDR3aa: CASSLGWSQPQHF
v_gene: TRBV5-8; j_gene: TRBJ1-1; d_gene: .; abundance: .; CDR3nt: TGTGCCAGCAGCTCCAGGGAATTGGTGGAAGCTTTCTTT; CDR3aa: CASSSRELVEAFF
v_gene: TRBV7-2; j_gene: TRBJ2-7; d_gene: TRBD2; abundance: .; CDR3nt: TGTGCCAGCAGCTTCGTTAGCGGGGCCTCCTACGAGCAGTACTTC; CDR3aa: CASSFVSGASYEQYF
v_gene: TRBV28; j_gene: TRBJ2-7; d_gene: .; abundance: .; CDR3nt: TGTGCCAGCAGTTCCGAACGGGAGAGCTACGAGCAGTACTTC; CDR3aa: CASSSERESYEQYF
v_gene: TRBV9; j_gene: TRBJ2-1; d_gene: TRBD2; abundance: .; CDR3nt: TGTGCCAGCAGCGTTAGCGGGAGTGGCTACAATGAGCAGTTCTTC; CDR3aa: CASSVSGSGYNEQFF
v_gene: TRBV9; j_gene: TRBJ2-5; d_gene: TRBD2; abundance: .; CDR3nt: TGTGCCAGCAGCGCAACCCCTCGGACTAGCGGAACAAAGGTCCAGTACTTC; CDR3aa: CASSATPRTSGTKVQYF
v_gene: TRBV4-2; j_gene: TRBJ2-5; d_gene: TRBD2; abundance: .; CDR3nt: TGTGCCAGCAGCCAAGGGGGGACTAGCGGGGGGTACCAAGAGACCCAGTACTTC; CDR3aa: CASSQGGTSGGYQETQYF
v_gene: TRBV6-5; j_gene: TRBJ2-7; d_gene: TRBD2; abundance: .; CDR3nt: TGTGCCAGCAGTGGGAGCGGGAGGAATAACGAGCAGTACTTC; CDR3aa: CASSGSGRNNEQYF
v_gene: TRBV5-1; j_gene: TRBJ2-2; d_gene: TRBD1; abundance: .; CDR3nt: TGCGCCAGCAGCTTGGATAGGGGGCCGGGCGGGGAGCTGTTTTTT; CDR3aa: CASSLDRGPGGELFF
v_gene: TRBV5-1; j_gene: TRBJ1-6; d_gene: .; abundance: .; CDR3nt: TGCGCCAGCAGCTTGGAGGGGGGGAGTAGAAATAATTCACCCCTCCACTTT; CDR3aa: CASSLEGGSRNNSPLHF
v_gene: TRBV6-1; j_gene: TRBJ2-7; d_gene: TRBD1; abundance: once; CDR3nt: TGTGCCAGCAGCGTCGAGAGGGGGCAATTCGAGCAGTACTTC; CDR3aa: CASSVERGQFEQYF
v_gene: TRBV4-3; j_gene: TRBJ2-1; d_gene: TRBD2; abundance: .; CDR3nt: TGCGCCAGCAGCCAAGATATCCCTAGCGGGCCATACAATGAGCAGTTCTTC; CDR3aa: CASSQDIPSGPYNEQFF
v_gene: TRBV4-1; j_gene: TRBJ1-2; d_gene: .; abundance: .; CDR3nt: TGCGCCAGCAGCCAAGAGGGGAGTCGGAACTATGGCTACACCTTC; CDR3aa: CASSQEGSRNYGYTF
v_gene: TRBV10-3; j_gene: TRBJ2-6; d_gene: .; abundance: few; CDR3nt: TGTGCCACCAGTGTACCTAACTCTGGGGCCAACGTCCTGACTTTC; CDR3aa: CATSVPNSGANVLTF
v_gene: TRBV6-1; j_gene: TRBJ2-2; d_gene: TRBD2; abundance: .; CDR3nt: TGTGCCAGCACTCGGTTGACTAGCGCCGGGGAGCTGTTTTTT; CDR3aa: CASTRLTSAGELFF
v_gene: TRBV20-1; j_gene: TRBJ1-2; d_gene: .; abundance: .; CDR3nt: TGCAGTGAACAGGAAAACTATGGCTACACCTTC; CDR3aa: CSEQENYGYTF
v_gene: TRBV6-5; j_gene: TRBJ1-3; d_gene: .; abundance: .; CDR3nt: TGTGCCAGCAGGGCAGCGAGCTCTGGAAACACCATATATTTT; CDR3aa: CASRAASSGNTIYF
v_gene: TRBV7-9; j_gene: TRBJ2-3; d_gene: .; abundance: once; CDR3nt: TGTGCCAGCAGTCCCCGTCCGACAGACTATACGCAGTATTTT; CDR3aa: CASSPRPTDYTQYF
v_gene: TRBV10-3; j_gene: TRBJ1-5; d_gene: TRBD1; abundance: once; CDR3nt: TGTGCCATCAGTGAGACCACACAGGGGCAGCCCCAGCATTTT; CDR3aa: CAISETTQGQPQHF
v_gene: TRBV27; j_gene: TRBJ1-4; d_gene: .; abundance: .; CDR3nt: TGTGCCAGCAGTTATACCGGGTGGGCAACTAATGAAAAACTGTTTTTT; CDR3aa: CASSYTGWATNEKLFF
v_gene: TRBV19; j_gene: TRBJ2-4; d_gene: .; abundance: few; CDR3nt: TGTGCCAGTAGTATTCTGAGTACGGGACTCGGCAGAAACATTCAGTACTTC; CDR3aa: CASSILSTGLGRNIQYF
v_gene: TRBV5-1; j_gene: TRBJ1-3; d_gene: TRBD1; abundance: .; CDR3nt: TGCGCCAGCAGCTTGCCTTCCGGGACAGGTGCCGGAAACACCATATATTTT; CDR3aa: CASSLPSGTGAGNTIYF